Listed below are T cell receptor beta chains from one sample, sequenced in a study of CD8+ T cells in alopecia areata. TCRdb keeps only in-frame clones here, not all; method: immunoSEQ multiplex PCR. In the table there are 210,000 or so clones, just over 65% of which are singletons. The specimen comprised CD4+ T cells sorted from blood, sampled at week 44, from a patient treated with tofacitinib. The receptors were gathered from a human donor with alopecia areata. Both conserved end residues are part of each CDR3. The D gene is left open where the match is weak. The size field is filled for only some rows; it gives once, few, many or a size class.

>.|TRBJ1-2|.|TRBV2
CASSAVANYGYTF
TGTGCCAGCAGTGCGGTTGCTAACTATGGCTACACCTTC
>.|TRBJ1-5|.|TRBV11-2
CASSLDPPLNQPQHF
TGTGCCAGCAGCTTAGATCCACCCCTCAATCAGCCCCAGCATTTT
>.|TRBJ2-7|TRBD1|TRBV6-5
CASSQTGRRYEQYF
TGTGCCAGCAGCCAGACAGGGAGAAGGTACGAGCAGTACTTC
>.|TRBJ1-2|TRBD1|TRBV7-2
CASSSPQGYYGYTF
TGTGCCAGCAGCTCCCCACAGGGGTACTATGGCTACACCTTC
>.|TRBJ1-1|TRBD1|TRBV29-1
CSGRQGNTEAFF
TGCAGCGGGAGACAGGGCAACACTGAAGCTTTCTTT
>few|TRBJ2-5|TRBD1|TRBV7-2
CASSLATGQGRETQYF
TGTGCCAGCAGCTTAGCAACGGGACAGGGGAGGGAGACCCAGTACTTC
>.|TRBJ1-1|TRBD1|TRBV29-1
CSVVLIAGGKAFF
TGCAGCGTCGTTCTGATTGCAGGGGGAAAAGCTTTCTTT
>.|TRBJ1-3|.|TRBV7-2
CASSSQGGENTIYF
TGTGCCAGCAGCTCTCAGGGAGGAGAAAACACCATATATTTT
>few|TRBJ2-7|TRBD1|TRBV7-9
CASSFPGQGYEQYF
TGTGCCAGCAGCTTCCCGGGACAGGGCTACGAGCAGTACTTC
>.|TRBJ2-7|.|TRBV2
CASRGRTVYEQYF
TGTGCCAGCAGAGGTCGGACCGTATACGAGCAGTACTTC
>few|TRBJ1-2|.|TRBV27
CASSPRQGPFGYTF
TGTGCCAGCAGTCCGCGGCAGGGCCCCTTTGGCTACACCTTC
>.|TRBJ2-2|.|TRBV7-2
CASSLVGGHTGELFF
TGTGCCAGCAGCTTGGTCGGGGGGCACACCGGGGAGCTGTTTTTT
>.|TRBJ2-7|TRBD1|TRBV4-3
CASSQSWDRAQEQYF
TGCGCCAGCAGCCAATCATGGGACAGGGCTCAAGAGCAGTACTTC
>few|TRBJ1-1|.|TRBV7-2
CASSLARAGEAFF
TGTGCCAGCAGCTTAGCGCGGGCAGGAGAAGCTTTCTTT
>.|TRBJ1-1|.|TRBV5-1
CASSPGDRTEAFF
TGCGCCAGCAGCCCCGGGGACCGGACTGAAGCTTTCTTT